Shown below are 3 T cell receptor beta chains from a single sample sequenced in a study of OX40 agonist ivuxolimab in advanced cancers. Sequenced by immunoSEQ multiplex PCR; TCRdb stores in-frame clones only, minus some. The sample carries nearly 95,000 clones, roughly 92% recorded once. The sample was CD4+ or CD8+ T cells sorted from blood, taken in a trial of the OX40 agonist ivuxolimab. These receptors all stem from an adult with an advanced solid tumor such as melanoma, head and neck, liver or kidney cancer.

This chain connects TRBV9 to TRBJ2-1; D is unclear. Germline CDR1 is SGDLS and CDR2 is YYNGEE. Trimming cost V 7 bases and J 5 bases, with 7 bases left between them. CDR3 size: 11 residues. CDR3 nucleotide sequence: TGTGCCAGCGGGCCGGACAATGAGCAGTTCTTC. Translated: CASGPDNEQFF.

The rearrangement uses TRBV27 and TRBJ1-1; no reliable D call. The V end lost 4 bases, the J end lost 0 bases, and 9 bases lay between the germline ends. In germline, CDR1 is MNHEY, CDR2 SMNVEV (reference sequence). The CDR3 totals 14 residues. CDR3 region: CASSSPLVNTEAFF. In DNA form, the CDR3 reads TGTGCCAGCAGTTCCCCTCTCGTGAACACTGAAGCTTTCTTT.

In this sample, this clone turned up once. The gene calls are TRBV4-1 and TRBJ2-3, with D tentatively TRBD1 (6 bases). This CDR3 is 21 amino acids long. V was pared by 4 bases and J by 0 bases, with 29 bases between. CDR1 and CDR2 from the germline V gene are MGHRA and YSYEKL. CDR3 sequence (DNA): TGCGCCAGCAGCCTGAGGTACCTGGACAGAATCGTTCAATCTAGCACAGATACGCAGTATTTT. It yields the protein CASSLRYLDRIVQSSTDTQYF.